A single T cell receptor (beta chain) is shown here with its context. The sample comes from a study of shared clonotypes between healthy human individuals. Sequencing was performed with immunoSEQ multiplex PCR; in TCRdb, only in-frame clones are kept and a portion is missing. Among about 460,000 clones, 70% to 80% were seen once, and the ten largest hold more than 10%. The sequence came from a woman in her thirties or forties in good health. Some clones in this sample may be carry-over from other donors' samples. The sample was PBMCs.

The CDR3 spells CSVEVGLGDEQYF. The DNA of the CDR3 is TGCAGCGTTGAAGTAGGACTAGGGGACGAGCAGTACTTC. The chain links TRBV29-1 to TRBJ2-7; 7 nucleotides match TRBD2. The V gene end was trimmed by 1 base and the J gene end by 5 bases; junction bases not matched to a gene: 5. This CDR3 is built from 13 residues. CDR1 and CDR2 (germline): SQVTM, ANQGSEA.